The 25 T cell receptor beta chains given below trace back to one sample, sequenced in a study of T cell responses to AZD1222 COVID-19 vaccine. Measured with immunoSEQ multiplex PCR; TCRdb has only the in-frame clones, and not every one. This table holds 150,000 or so clones, about nine tenths found once. The sequences come from peripheral blood, collected on day 0 of AZD1222 vaccination. Every receptor here comes from an adult in good health.

V usage is TRBV13 and J usage is TRBJ2-1; D is undetermined. Germline CDR1 is PRHDT and CDR2 is FYEKMQ (reference sequence). The CDR3 has 15 residues. V was cut by 4 bases and J by 1 base, with 11 bases left in between. CDR3 bases: TGTGCCAGCAGCTCGAGGCTTGGGTCCTACAATGAGCAGTTCTTC. As protein: CASSSRLGSYNEQFF. Together with reference TRBV13 and TRBJ2-1, the CDR3 gives the full variable domain: AAGVIQSPRHLIKEKRETATLKCYPIPRHDTVYWYQQGPGQDPQFLISFYEKMQSDKGSIPDRFSAQQFSDYHSELNMSSLELGDSALYFCASSSRLGSYNEQFFGPGTRLTVL.

The chain carries TRBV28 and TRBJ2-2; D is ambiguous. The CDR3 runs to 15 residues. V was shortened by 2 bases and J by 1 base, with 8 bases between the two germline ends. Germline lookup yields CDR1 MDHEN and CDR2 SYDVKM. CDR3 sequence: CASSLSSWNTGELFF. CDR3 coding DNA: TGTGCCAGCAGTTTAAGCTCGTGGAACACCGGGGAGCTGTTTTTT.

Remarks on this clone: Other nucleotide sequences in the sample specify the same CDR3. J is TRBJ2-2 and V is TRBV5-1; the match to TRBD1 covers 9 bases. CDR3 size: 16 residues. The germline gives CDR1 SGHRS, CDR2 YFSETQ. The ends lost 0 bases at V and 3 bases at J; junction bases unmatched: 3. The CDR3 DNA reads TGCGCCAGCAGCTTGGCCGGACAGGGGTACACCGGGGAGCTGTTTTTT. This codes for CASSLAGQGYTGELFF.

This chain joins TRBV13 and TRBJ1-4; 7 bases line up with TRBD1. With 6 bases clipped from V and 7 bases from J, the junction kept 11 bases outside the gene matches. The V gene's germline CDR1 is PRHDT and CDR2 FYEKMQ (reference sequence). There are 15 residues in the CDR3. CDR3: CASSLGGVLVEKLFF. CDR3 DNA: TGTGCCAGCAGTCTAGGGGGCGTATTGGTTGAAAAACTGTTTTTT.

The CDR3 spells CASRPAGGGNTEAFF. The CDR3 nucleotides are TGTGCCAGCAGGCCTGCAGGGGGAGGAAACACTGAAGCTTTCTTT. V and J are TRBV6-6 and TRBJ1-1, with 7 nucleotides matching TRBD1. Germline V lookup: CDR1 MNHNY, CDR2 SVGAGI (reference sequence). CDR3 length equals 15 residues. The junction had 9 bases not matched to a gene; V was cut back by 6 bases and J by 2 bases.

The chain couples TRBV15 to TRBJ2-7; the D gene is possibly TRBD2 (6 bases). The CDR3 is made up of 14 amino acids. The germline V and J ends were trimmed by 1 base and 5 bases, with 12 bases remaining between them. Germline CDR1 is LNHNV and CDR2 is YYDKDF (reference sequence). The DNA of the CDR3 is TGTGCCACCAGCAGAGGCTCTAGCGAAGACGAGCAGTACTTC. Translating it yields CATSRGSSEDEQYF.

This clone has just a few counts. The chain joins TRBV5-4 to TRBJ2-5; D might be TRBD2 (5 bases). The germline V gene encodes CDR1 SGHNT and CDR2 YYREEE (reference sequence). The V and J ends lost 0 bases and 2 bases respectively, with 11 bases between them. The length of the CDR3 is 15 residues. The CDR3: CASSLVGGGQETQYF. Here the CDR3 DNA reads TGTGCCAGCAGCTTGGTAGGAGGAGGACAAGAGACCCAGTACTTC.

The rearrangement joins TRBV7-2 to TRBJ2-7, with D uncertain. Trimming took 0 bases from V and 3 from J, leaving 6 bases between them. The germline V gene has CDR1 SGHTA and CDR2 FQGNSA. CDR3 size: 13 residues. CDR3 protein: CASSLALNYEQYF. The CDR3 nucleotides read TGTGCCAGCAGCTTAGCGCTTAACTACGAGCAGTACTTC. Drawing the rest from reference TRBV7-2 and TRBJ2-7, the complete variable domain is GAGVSQSPSNKVTEKGKDVELRCDPISGHTALYWYRQSLGQGLEFLIYFQGNSAPDKSGLPSDRFSAERTGGSVSTLTIQRTQQEDSAVYLCASSLALNYEQYFGPGTRLTVT.

The chain is built from TRBV6-6 and TRBJ1-2; D uncertain. CDR1 MNHNY and CDR2 SVGAGI come from the germline V gene (reference sequence). The CDR3 consists of 14 residues. V lost 6 bases to trimming and J lost 8 bases, with 19 bases between them. Here the CDR3 DNA reads TGTGCCAGCAGCCTCCAAAGGTTCGAGAGGGGCTACACCTTC. Its translation: CASSLQRFERGYTF.

The chain couples TRBV7-2 to TRBJ2-7; possibly TRBD2 for D (6 bases). Trimming shortened V by 3 bases and J by 6 bases, and 21 bases separated the two germline ends. The V gene's germline CDR1 is SGHTA and CDR2 FQGNSA. The CDR3 is made up of 16 amino acids. The CDR3 DNA follows: TGTGCCAGCAGCTTCGGTGTCGGGGGTACAACGGGCGAGCAGTACTTC. Encoded protein: CASSFGVGGTTGEQYF.

The chain carries TRBV29-1 and TRBJ2-3; D is ambiguous. Germline CDR1 is SQVTM and CDR2 is ANQGSEA. CDR3 length: 13 residues. V was cut by 2 bases and J by 4 bases, with 10 bases left in between. The CDR3 nucleotides are TGCAGCGTTGAAAGGAGTACTCCAGATACGCAGTATTTT. Its protein is CSVERSTPDTQYF.

The rearrangement joins TRBV24-1 to TRBJ1-5; no reliable D call. The germline V gene encodes CDR1 KGHDR and CDR2 SFDVKD. The CDR3 is 14 residues long. The germline V and J ends were trimmed by 2 bases and 5 bases, with 9 bases remaining between them. CDR3 in DNA: TGTGCCACCAGTGATTCATGGCGGCATCAGCCCCAGCATTTT. Protein product: CATSDSWRHQPQHF.

The chain recombines TRBV10-3 with TRBJ2-1, with D maybe TRBD2 (6 bases). The CDR3 has 12 residues. Germline CDR1 and CDR2: ENHRY and SYGVKD. V lost 5 bases and J lost 5, with 7 bases in between. Written as DNA, the CDR3 is TGTGCCATCAGTCCGGGGGACAATGAGCAGTTCTTC. Its protein is CAISPGDNEQFF.

The chain joins TRBV6-6 to TRBJ1-2; D is unresolved. The CDR3 totals 16 residues. Germline V gene lookup returns CDR1 MNHNY and CDR2 SVGAGI (reference sequence). V was pared by 2 bases and J by 1 base, with 14 bases between. The CDR3 loop reads CASSYPPISVNYGYTF. Written as DNA, the CDR3 is TGTGCCAGCAGTTACCCCCCTATATCCGTTAACTATGGCTACACCTTC.

The V and J genes are TRBV4-1 and TRBJ1-6; D is unclear. The CDR3 runs 16 residues. Germline loops: CDR1 MGHRA, CDR2 YSYEKL. With 4 bases removed from V and 0 bases from J, the gap between germline ends came to 10 bases. CDR3 protein: CASSPSHSSYNSPLHF. The DNA for the CDR3 is TGCGCCAGCAGCCCCTCCCATAGCTCCTATAATTCACCCCTCCACTTT.

This clone was recorded only once. This chain links TRBV28 with TRBJ1-5; no firm D call. Germline lookup yields CDR1 MDHEN and CDR2 SYDVKM. This CDR3 comprises 14 residues. Trimming stripped 3 bases from V and 7 bases from J, with 13 bases between. CDR3 region: CASSFGIKEQPQHF. CDR3 sequence (DNA): TGTGCCAGCAGTTTTGGGATAAAGGAGCAGCCCCAGCATTTT.

This clone was seen just once. V is TRBV7-3 and J is TRBJ1-6, with 9 positions matching TRBD1. Germline V CDR1 and CDR2: SGHTA, FQGTGA. Losses at the gene ends were 3 bases for V and 7 bases for J; bases not matched to a gene: 4. This CDR3 region has 15 residues. CDR3 coding DNA: TGTGCCAGCAGCTTTTGGACAGGGGAGAATTCACCCCTCCACTTT. Amino acids: CASSFWTGENSPLHF.

V and J are TRBV5-4 and TRBJ1-1; the D gene is possibly TRBD1 (6 bases). Germline CDR1 is SGHNT and CDR2 is YYREEE (reference sequence). V was shortened by 4 bases and J by 5 bases, with 15 bases between the two germline ends. This CDR3 is built from 14 residues. The CDR3 protein is CASSPTRGWTEAFF. The CDR3, as DNA: TGTGCCAGCAGCCCGACTAGGGGGTGGACTGAAGCTTTCTTT.

J is TRBJ2-1 and V is TRBV11-2; either TRBD1 or TRBD2 may fit D (7 bases each). V lost 4 bases and J 12 bases, leaving 28 bases between the germline ends. The CDR3 is 17 amino acids. The V gene's germline CDR1 is SGHAT and CDR2 FQNNGV. The CDR3 region has the DNA TGTGCCAGCAGCTCGTCCAGGGGGGACCGGGGCGGCGGGAGGCAGTTCTTC. It codes for CASSSSRGDRGGGRQFF.

The V gene is TRBV30, the J gene TRBJ2-1; D uncertain. There are 16 residues in the CDR3. The germline V gene encodes CDR1 GTSNPN and CDR2 SVGIG (reference sequence). V lost 0 bases and J 7 bases, leaving 19 bases between the germline ends. The CDR3 DNA follows: TGTGCCTGGAGTGTAAAGGTCGGGCGAAAGAGGAATGAGCAGTTCTTC. Translation gives CAWSVKVGRKRNEQFF.

The gene calls are TRBV30 and TRBJ1-5; D not resolved. Trimming removed 0 bases from V and 3 bases from J, with 18 bases in between. The CDR3 runs 17 residues. Germline CDR1 is GTSNPN and CDR2 is SVGIG (reference sequence). The CDR3 coding sequence is TGTGCCTGGAGTGTGTTTTTAACAGCGAATACCAATCAGCCCCAGCATTTT. It is translated as CAWSVFLTANTNQPQHF.

This chain links TRBV6-5 with TRBJ2-7, with D tentatively TRBD2 (6 bases). The germline V and J ends were trimmed by 7 bases and 1 base, with 11 bases remaining between them. The CDR3 contains 13 residues. Germline V gene sequence: CDR1 MNHEY, CDR2 SVGAGI. The CDR3 loop is CASTEAGSYEQYF. CDR3 DNA sequence: TGTGCCAGCACCGAGGCGGGATCCTACGAGCAGTACTTC.

J is TRBJ2-3 and V is TRBV9, with 8 bases matching TRBD1. J was trimmed by 0 bases and V by 4 bases; bases with no gene match: 7. CDR1 SGDLS and CDR2 YYNGEE come from the germline V gene. The CDR3 spans 16 residues. CDR3 nucleotides: TGTGCCAGCAGCAAAACAGGGACAGGAAGCACAGATACGCAGTATTTT. Its translation is CASSKTGTGSTDTQYF.

The genes are TRBV11-3 and TRBJ2-1; possible D gene TRBD2, 6 bases. The CDR3 consists of 15 residues. Trimming left V 3 bases short and J 0 bases short, with 9 bases between. Germline V gives CDR1 SGHNT, CDR2 YENEEA. The CDR3 loop is CASSFRESSYNEQFF. CDR3 nucleotide sequence: TGTGCCAGCAGCTTCCGGGAGAGCTCCTACAATGAGCAGTTCTTC.

The V call is TRBV7-2, the J call TRBJ2-7, with D possibly matching TRBD1 (5 bases). The CDR3 sequence is 14 residues long. The V and J ends lost 4 bases and 2 bases respectively, with 12 bases between them. The germline gives CDR1 SGHTA, CDR2 FQGNSA. CDR3: CASSSRQGPYEQYF. The CDR3 DNA reads TGTGCCAGCAGCTCCCGGCAGGGCCCCTACGAGCAGTACTTC.